This TCR beta chain was captured in a study of blood T cell repertoires in COVID-19. At the level of the study: Specimens from acute and convalescent COVID-19 originated in the United States, Italy and Spain. From T cells, B-cell-depleted T cells, or PBMCs came the material, which was cDNA or gDNA.

The table came from immunoSEQ multiplex PCR; TCRdb's copy has only in-frame clones and leaves some out. The sample has about 420,000 clones, 70% to 90% seen once. Germline lookup yields CDR1 SGHDT and CDR2 YYEEEE. The V end was cut by 0 bases, the J end by 3 bases, with 7 bases between. This CDR3 is 14 amino acids long. Seattle's enrolled individuals joined amid active infection and were then monitored longitudinally. The chain combines TRBV5-6 with TRBJ1-3; D uncertain. Sequenced material: peripheral blood. The receptor was derived from a man aged 18 to 30 with COVID-19, enrolled during active disease. CDR3 DNA sequence: TGTGCCAGCAGCTTGGCGGGGAATGGAAACACCATATATTTT. Translation: CASSLAGNGNTIYF. The whole variable domain, remainder taken from reference TRBV5-6 and TRBJ1-3, is DAGVTQSPTHLIKTRGQQVTLRCSPKSGHDTVSWYQQALGQGPQFIFQYYEEEERQRGNFPDRFSGHQFPNYSSELNVNALLLGDSALYLCASSLAGNGNTIYFGEGSWLTVV.